This TCR beta chain was identified in a study of blood T cell repertoires in COVID-19 (dated by TCRdb to 2020 to 2022). Background for the entire study: Collaborator samples came from the United States, Italy and Spain and covered acute and convalescent phases of COVID-19. The repertoires were released in a freely available public database meant as a resource for research on the immune response to SARS-CoV-2. The samples were drawn from two sources: the first 160 participants of the ongoing ImmuneRACE study, and 1,200 or so subjects contributed by 6 global collaborators. The dataset comprised deeply sampled blood TCRbeta repertoires from subjects exposed to, actively infected with, or recovered from COVID-19. Where available, HLA class I and class II types were obtained from metadata supplied by the sample provider rather than from assay-based typing. The prospective study material was composed of cDNA or gDNA derived from T cells, B-cell-depleted T cells, or PBMCs. A de-identified subject ID, COVID-19 status, age in years and sex were almost always included in the sample metadata. What the study reported, not specific to this receptor: How much clinical and demographic metadata was included differed by source and by participant, and the metadata was provided uncurated.

The CDR1 and CDR2 encoded by the germline V gene (reference sequence) are LNHDA and SQIVND. Taken from cysteine to phenylalanine, the CDR3 has 14 residues. Only CDR3 DNA remains: 42 bases, in frame from the first base. V lost 5 bases and J lost 6 bases, and the count of bases not matched to a germline gene is 4. The collaborating institutions used their own protocols to collect whole blood in K2EDTA tubes. For TCRbeta analysis, collaborators shipped samples as frozen whole blood, isolated PBMCs, or DNA extracted from either of those sample types. TCRbeta CDR3 regions were amplified from genomic DNA by means of the immunoSEQ Assay, a bias-controlled multiplex PCR. The authors' analysis ran thus. The number of nucleated cells in each sample was estimated from the amplification of reference gene primers within the assay. To quantify the absolute abundance of each unique TCRbeta CDR3 rearrangement, sequence reads were collapsed and filtered. Productive Simpson clonality was computed per sample as the square root of Simpson's diversity index over productive rearrangements. The source is immuneACCESS, and TCRdb retained only in-frame sequences with V and J called. Part of the clones is not carried over; for the studies checked, unresolved V genes explain less than half of this, and the remainder is unexplained. V, J and clone size were drawn from that table, and D and trimming were deduced from the DNA. For this sample there are around 150,000 clones; about four fifths appear just once. The ten largest clones capture over 11% of the sample.

Regarding this clone: Its antigen is still unknown. Base qualities are missing; no much larger clone stands one base away.

The sample consisted of peripheral blood. Recombination linked TRBV19 to TRBJ1-5; TRBD1 matches 10 bases in the middle. This clonotype originated in a woman older than 75 with acute or convalescent COVID-19. The CDR3 in this case is CASSGTGEGQPQHF. The DNA reads TGTGCCAGTAGTGGGACAGGGGAGGGTCAGCCCCAGCATTTT.